The T cell receptor (beta chain) described here comes from a study of T cell responses to AZD1222 COVID-19 vaccine. Study-level findings and limits: No repertoire was sampled before or during the peak T cell response, only after it. Increased Spike-specific TCR breadth and depth were observed after two AZD1222 doses. Clonal diversity may have been underestimated, and the donors were mostly white British, with more females than males.

Sequenced by immunoSEQ multiplex PCR; TCRdb stores in-frame clones only, minus some. The data hold about 150,000 clones, with around 86% observed a single time. This clone was counted a few times. Its matching antigen is unknown. The germline V gene encodes CDR1 SNHLY and CDR2 FYNNEI. The CDR3 covers 17 residues. V was shortened by 10 bases and J by 3 bases, with 25 bases between the two germline ends. Source: peripheral blood, taken 28 days after the second AZD1222 dose. This chain links TRBV2 with TRBJ1-5, with D uncertain. This sequence was found in an adult who received the AZD1222 COVID-19 vaccine. Here the CDR3 reads CATSLVSAGINNQPQHF. Here the CDR3 DNA reads TGTGCCACTTCCCTTGTCTCGGCAGGTATAAACAATCAGCCCCAGCATTTT.